These 15 T cell receptor beta chains share one sample of origin, sequenced in a study of CD8 T cells in ankylosing spondylitis. TCRdb re-called the 5' RACE reads through MiXCR, storing one row per CDR3 protein. The sample yields 250,000 to 300,000 distinct CDR3 sequences, over 15% seen once. The sample comprised blood, either unsorted or a sorted T cell fraction (not recorded which). These receptors all come from a male donor with ankylosing spondylitis or in good health (not recorded which).

The rearrangement joins TRBV28 to TRBJ2-4, with D maybe TRBD1 (5 bases). CDR1 MDHEN and CDR2 SYDVKM come from the germline V gene. V was clipped by 6 bases and J by 0 bases, with 12 bases between them. The CDR3 contains 15 residues. The CDR3 reads CASSSPGIAKNIQYF. In nucleotides, the CDR3 is TGTGCCAGCAGCTCACCAGGGATAGCCAAAAACATTCAGTACTTC.

This clonotype was detected a few times. The J gene is TRBJ2-3, the V gene TRBV11-2; possible D gene TRBD2, 5 bases. The CDR3 spans 16 residues. CDR1 and CDR2 from the germline V gene are SGHAT and FQNNGV. The germline V and J ends were trimmed by 5 bases and 2 bases, with 17 bases remaining between them. The CDR3: CASSHAPGIVTDTQYF. CDR3 sequence (DNA): TGTGCCAGCAGCCACGCCCCGGGGATAGTCACAGATACGCAGTATTTT.

The chain couples TRBV6-2 or TRBV6-3 to TRBJ2-5; D unclear. V gave up 4 bases and J gave up 2 bases, with 11 bases separating them. This CDR3 is built from 14 residues. Germline V gene sequence: CDR1 MNHEY, CDR2 SVGEGT. The CDR3 sequence: CASSFGPLQETQYF. The CDR3 nucleotides are TGTGCCAGCAGTTTCGGACCCTTACAAGAGACCCAGTACTTC.

A few counts support this clonotype. The chain employs TRBV6-5 and TRBJ2-1; TRBD1 might be the D (6 bases). Germline V gene data show CDR1 as MNHEY and CDR2 as SVGAGI. The CDR3 sequence is 17 residues long. V was cut by 0 bases and J by 4 bases, with 16 bases left in between. The CDR3 DNA follows: TGTGCCAGCAGTTACTCGAAGGAGGACAGTCTATACAATGAGCAGTTCTTC. As protein: CASSYSKEDSLYNEQFF.

This clonotype occurred a few times. The chain joins TRBV10-3 to TRBJ2-3, with D unclear. The germline V gene encodes CDR1 ENHRY and CDR2 SYGVKD. Deletions cut 4 bases from V and 5 bases from J, with 19 bases between. The CDR3 has 16 amino acids. This CDR3 reads CAISGPDDPRIDTQYF. CDR3 DNA: TGTGCCATCAGTGGACCCGATGACCCTAGGATAGATACGCAGTATTTT.

CDR3 in DNA: TGTGCCAGCAGCCTCAAGTCCCTCAATGAGCAGTTCTTC. Translation: CASSLKSLNEQFF. V gene TRBV3-1 combines with J gene TRBJ2-1; D not resolved. Germline values: CDR1 LGHDT, CDR2 YNNKEL (reference sequence). Trimming left V 4 bases short and J 6 bases short, with 10 bases between. The CDR3 loop spans 13 amino acids.

Many counts were recorded for this clonotype. This sequence joins TRBV11-2 and TRBJ1-5; TRBD1 aligns across 7 bases. J was trimmed by 3 bases and V by 5 bases; bases with no gene match: 4. Germline lookup yields CDR1 SGHAT and CDR2 FQNNGV. The length of the CDR3 is 14 residues. The CDR3 DNA sequence: TGTGCCAGCAGCCAGGGACAGTTCAATCAGCCCCAGCATTTT. Protein product: CASSQGQFNQPQHF.

The rearrangement uses TRBV6-1 and TRBJ1-1, with 7 bases fitting TRBD1. Germline V CDR1 and CDR2: MNHNS, SASEGT. The V and J ends lost 4 bases and 7 bases, in that order; junction bases with no gene match: 3. CDR3 length: 12 residues. The CDR3 reads CASSVGTDEAFF. CDR3 coding DNA: TGTGCCAGCAGTGTGGGGACAGATGAAGCTTTCTTT.

This clonotype was counted a few times. The chain couples TRBV24-1 to TRBJ2-3; possibly TRBD1 for D (6 bases). Germline loops: CDR1 KGHDR, CDR2 SFDVKD. The CDR3 extends over 20 amino acids. V was pared by 4 bases and J by 2 bases, with 27 bases between. The CDR3 here is CATSEPPGTPGPAFTDTQYF. In nucleotides, the CDR3 is TGTGCCACCAGTGAACCCCCCGGGACACCGGGCCCGGCTTTCACAGATACGCAGTATTTT.

CDR3 nucleotides: TGTGCCACCAGGACAGGGGGCTGGGAGACCCAGTACTTC. This sequence encodes CATRTGGWETQYF. V and J are TRBV19 and TRBJ2-5; 11 bases map to TRBD1. Germline CDR1 and CDR2: LNHDA and SQIVND (reference sequence). This CDR3 spans 13 amino acids. With 10 bases clipped from V and 5 bases from J, the junction kept 6 bases outside the gene matches.

This clonotype was counted only a few times. This chain connects TRBV7-7 to TRBJ2-5, with TRBD1 as a possible D gene (5 bases). CDR3 size: 12 residues. The germline V and J ends were trimmed by 5 bases and 7 bases, with 11 bases remaining between them. The germline gives CDR1 SSHAT, CDR2 FNYEAQ (reference sequence). The CDR3 sequence is CASSRETGTQYF. The CDR3 DNA sequence: TGTGCCAGCAGCCGAGAAACAGGGACCCAGTACTTC.

This clonotype was recorded at least ten times. The rearrangement links TRBV12-3 or TRBV12-4 to TRBJ2-5, with 7 bases lining up with TRBD1. J gave up 5 bases and V 4 bases, and 10 bases lay outside the gene matches. CDR3 length: 15 amino acids. In DNA form, the CDR3 reads TGTGCCAGCAGTTCCCTCTACAGGGGCAGGGAGACCCAGTACTTC. This codes for CASSSLYRGRETQYF.

The J gene is TRBJ2-1, the V gene TRBV11-1, with TRBD2 identical over 9 bases. CDR3 length: 18 amino acids. V shed 2 bases and J 3 bases; nucleotides not matched to a gene: 11. CDR1 and CDR2 from the germline V gene are SGHAT and FQDESV (reference sequence). The CDR3 DNA is TGTGCCAGCAGCTTATATCGGGGGAGAGCGGGAGGCTACAATGAGCAGTTCTTC. Residues: CASSLYRGRAGGYNEQFF.

This chain joins TRBV10-2 and TRBJ2-7; 7 bases line up with TRBD1. Germline trimming cut 6 bases from V and 5 bases from J; bases unmatched to any gene: 10. Germline CDR1 is WSHSY and CDR2 is SAAADI. The CDR3 consists of 14 residues. CDR3 sequence (DNA): TGCGCCAGCAGCGACCCTGACAGGGACCACGAGCAGTACGTC. It encodes CASSDPDRDHEQYV.

This clonotype appeared a few times. The CDR3 spells CASSAGTDGGTQYF. In DNA form, the CDR3 reads TGTGCCAGCAGCGCCGGGACAGACGGTGGTACGCAGTATTTT. The chain has TRBV11-2 and TRBJ2-3, with 7 bases lining up with TRBD1. Looked up from germline, CDR1 is SGHAT and CDR2 is FQNNGV. The CDR3 is made up of 14 amino acids. Trimming cost V 5 bases and J 8 bases; bases outside gene matches: 10.